The clone carrying this T cell receptor (beta chain) was found a few times. The sample is drawn from a study of T-cell memory formation after mild COVID-19. TCRdb independently ran MiXCR on the 5' RACE reads; one entry per CDR3 protein. The sample carries roughly 550,000 distinct CDR3 sequences, around 21% recorded once. The receptor was isolated from an adult woman who had mild COVID-19 (a few samples of this study predate the infection). Cell type and time point are not known. Sequenced sample: PBMCs or a T cell subset sorted from them (not recorded which).

Here the CDR3 DNA reads TGTGCCAGCAGCCGACTAACGGATTCCTACGAGCAGTACTTC. Amino acids: CASSRLTDSYEQYF. The rearrangement joins TRBV28 to TRBJ2-7; possible D gene TRBD2, 5 bases. The CDR3 consists of 14 residues. V lost 6 bases, J lost 1 base, and 13 bases lay in between. Germline CDR1 is MDHEN and CDR2 is SYDVKM.